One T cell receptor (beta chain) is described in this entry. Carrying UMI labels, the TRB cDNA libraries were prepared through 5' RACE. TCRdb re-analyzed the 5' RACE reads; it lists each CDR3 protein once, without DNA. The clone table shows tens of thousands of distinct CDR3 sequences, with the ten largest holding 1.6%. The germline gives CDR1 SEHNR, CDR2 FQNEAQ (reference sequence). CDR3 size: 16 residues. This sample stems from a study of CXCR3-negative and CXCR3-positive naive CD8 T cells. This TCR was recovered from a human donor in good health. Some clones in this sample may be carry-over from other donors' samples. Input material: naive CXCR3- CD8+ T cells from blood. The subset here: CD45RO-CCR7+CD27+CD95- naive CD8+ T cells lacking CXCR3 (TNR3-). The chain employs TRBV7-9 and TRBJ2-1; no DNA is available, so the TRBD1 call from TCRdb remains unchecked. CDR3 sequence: CASSPGTGSSYNEQFF.